The 24 T cell receptor beta chains in this list originate from one sample, sequenced in a study of T cells after posttransplantation cyclophosphamide. Cyclophosphamide on days +3 and +4 followed busulfan-fludarabine conditioning and a marrow graft. Libraries were prepared by immunoSEQ multiplex PCR; TCRdb keeps only in-frame clonotypes and omits some of them. The repertoire consists of around 2,400 clones, with around 85% occurring once and the leading ten covering about 24%. Sequences were derived from PBMCs, sampled after allogeneic stem cell transplant with posttransplant cyclophosphamide. These TCRs come from a male patient aged 30 to 40 who received an allogeneic stem cell transplant from a related donor, was CMV-positive, and had acute GVHD only. Some of the T cells may derive from the graft donor.

This chain connects TRBV5-4 to TRBJ2-3, with 7 bases fitting TRBD2. Unmatched junction bases numbered 7, after V lost 5 bases and J lost 10 bases. Per germline, CDR1 SGHNT and CDR2 YYREEE (reference sequence). The CDR3 totals 12 residues. CDR3 coding DNA: TGTGCCAGCAGTACGGGGGGTAGTGCGCAGTATTTT. This encodes CASSTGGSAQYF.

The gene calls are TRBV5-1 and TRBJ1-1; D is ambiguous. The CDR3 length is 13 residues. Trimming stripped 2 bases from V and 10 bases from J, with 15 bases between. Germline loops: CDR1 SGHRS, CDR2 YFSETQ. The CDR3 DNA follows: TGCGCCAGCAGCTTAATCGAAGAAGGAGGAGCTTTCTTT. Protein: CASSLIEEGGAFF.

V usage is TRBV5-4 and J usage is TRBJ2-3; D is perhaps TRBD1 (5 bases). Germline CDR1 is SGHNT and CDR2 is YYREEE (reference sequence). Trimming took off 3 bases at V and 0 bases at J, with 11 bases between the two ends. The CDR3 runs to 15 residues. The CDR3 reads CASSSGRGSTDTQYF. In DNA form, the CDR3 reads TGTGCCAGCAGCTCCGGAAGGGGAAGCACAGATACGCAGTATTTT.

This sequence joins TRBV5-5 and TRBJ1-4, with D uncertain. V lost 3 bases and J lost 8, with 8 bases in between. The CDR3 spans 12 residues. Germline V gives CDR1 SGHKS, CDR2 YYEKEE (reference sequence). The CDR3 coding sequence is TGTGCCAGCAGCTCCATGAGGGAAAAACTGTTTTTT. Its protein product is CASSSMREKLFF.

The J gene is TRBJ1-1, the V gene TRBV5-1; D perhaps matches TRBD1 (5 bases). Trimming removed 0 bases at V and 11 bases at J, with 17 bases between. Looked up from germline, CDR1 is SGHRS and CDR2 is YFSETQ. The CDR3 loop spans 14 amino acids. The CDR3, as DNA: TGCGCCAGCAGCTTGGTGGTAGGGGAGGCGGAGGCTTTCTTT. Protein product: CASSLVVGEAEAFF.

This rearrangement joins TRBV4-3 to TRBJ1-4; tentatively, D is TRBD1 (6 bases). Per the germline V gene, CDR1 is LGHNA and CDR2 is YSLEER. The CDR3 is made up of 15 amino acids. Trimming removed 3 bases from V and 8 bases from J, with 16 bases in between. The CDR3 DNA sequence: TGCGCCAGCAGCCAGAACCCGACAGGAGGAGAAAAACTGTTTTTT. Translation: CASSQNPTGGEKLFF.

The chain links TRBV5-4 to TRBJ1-2; D is perhaps TRBD1 (6 bases). The CDR3 consists of 13 residues. Germline CDR1 reads SGHNT; CDR2 reads YYREEE (reference sequence). V was cut by 0 bases and J by 3 bases, with 6 bases left in between. This CDR3 is CASSLGQDYGYTF. The CDR3 nucleotides read TGTGCCAGCAGCTTGGGACAGGACTATGGCTACACCTTC.

The gene calls are TRBV7-3 and TRBJ2-1, with 7 positions matching TRBD2. The CDR3 loop spans 15 amino acids. Germline values: CDR1 SGHTA, CDR2 FQGTGA. The J segment lost 3 bases and the V segment lost 5 bases, leaving 7 bases of the junction unmatched. This CDR3 reads CASSKLAGDYNEQFF. CDR3 coding DNA: TGTGCCAGCAGCAAGCTTGCGGGGGACTACAATGAGCAGTTCTTC.

As DNA, the CDR3 is TGTGCCAGCAGTTACGGACAGGTTTCTTCACCCCTCCACTTT. Residues: CASSYGQVSSPLHF. V gene TRBV6-5 combines with J gene TRBJ1-6, with 7 bases matching TRBD1. Per the germline V gene, CDR1 is MNHEY and CDR2 is SVGAGI. The CDR3 runs 14 residues. V gave up 2 bases and J gave up 9 bases; unmatched junction bases: 4.

This chain uses TRBV2 with TRBJ2-1, with D perhaps matching TRBD2 (6 bases). V lost 1 base and J 5 bases, leaving 21 bases between the germline ends. Germline values: CDR1 SNHLY, CDR2 FYNNEI. The CDR3 spans 18 residues. The CDR3 loop reads CASSEVTALVAADNEQFF. The CDR3 DNA sequence: TGTGCCAGCAGTGAAGTCACGGCTCTAGTAGCGGCGGACAATGAGCAGTTCTTC. The full variable domain, with the rest looked up from reference TRBV2 and TRBJ2-1, is EPEVTQTPSHQVTQMGQEVILRCVPISNHLYFYWYRQILGQKVEFLVSFYNNEISEKSEIFDDQFSVERPDGSNFTLKIRSTKLEDSAMYFCASSEVTALVAADNEQFFGPGTRLTVL.

J is TRBJ2-1 and V is TRBV4-1, with TRBD1 as a possible D gene (6 bases). The CDR3 loop spans 15 amino acids. V was trimmed by 0 bases and J by 4 bases, leaving 10 bases between them. Germline V gene data show CDR1 as MGHRA and CDR2 as YSYEKL. CDR3 sequence reads: CASSQEGAQYNEQFF. As DNA, the CDR3 is TGCGCCAGCAGCCAAGAGGGGGCGCAGTACAATGAGCAGTTCTTC.

This chain uses TRBV4-2 with TRBJ1-1; D unresolved. This CDR3 region has 14 residues. Trimming left V 2 bases short and J 5 bases short, with 12 bases between. Germline V gene lookup returns CDR1 LGHNA and CDR2 YNFKEQ. The CDR3 sequence is CASSQIGRGTEAFF. The CDR3 nucleotides are TGTGCCAGCAGCCAAATAGGGAGAGGAACTGAAGCTTTCTTT.

The chain has TRBV19 and TRBJ2-7; D is unresolved. In germline, CDR1 is LNHDA, CDR2 SQIVND (reference sequence). V shed 5 bases and J shed 3 bases, with 5 bases lying between them. The CDR3 covers 11 residues. The CDR3 DNA reads TGTGCCAGTAGTTCGCGCTACGAGCAGTACTTC. Translating it yields CASSSRYEQYF.

The chain couples TRBV19 to TRBJ2-6; 7 positions agree with TRBD1. In germline, CDR1 is LNHDA, CDR2 SQIVND (reference sequence). This CDR3 region has 16 residues. Trimming removed 5 bases from V and 0 bases from J; junction bases left unmatched: 4. The CDR3 DNA reads TGTGCCAGTAGTCTGGGGACAGCCTCTGGGGCCAACGTCCTGACTTTC. The encoded protein is CASSLGTASGANVLTF.

J is TRBJ2-7 and V is TRBV21-1; the table calls TRBD1, which could not be checked here. TRBV21-1 is described as a pseudogene. CDR3 length: 17 residues. In DNA form, the CDR3 reads TGTGCCAGCAGCGGGGGGGACAGGCGTGCTGTGGTCTACGAGCAGTACTTC. It is translated as CASSGGDRRAVVYEQYF.

V usage is TRBV6-1 and J usage is TRBJ1-5, with D possibly being TRBD1 (6 bases). The CDR3 has 13 amino acids. Germline CDR1 MNHNS, CDR2 SASEGT. Trimming cost V 6 bases and J 2 bases, with 8 bases left between them. CDR3 nucleotides: TGTGCCAGCAGGAACAGGGGCAATCAGCCCCAGCATTTT. This codes for CASRNRGNQPQHF.

For this clone: Germline and junction disagree at one end, which may indicate a read error. The V call is TRBV14, the J call TRBJ2-7, with D tentatively TRBD2 (6 bases). CDR1 is SGHDN, CDR2 FVKESK, per germline. The CDR3 runs 18 residues. This chain's CDR3 is CASSQEVLRRPGEYEQYF. CDR3 DNA: TGTGCCAGCAGTCAAGAAGTATTGAGGCGTCCGGGGGAGTACGAGCAGTACTTC.

The CDR3: CASSISGSQPQHF. The DNA of the CDR3 is TGTGCCAGTAGTATTTCGGGATCTCAGCCCCAGCATTTT. The chain employs TRBV19 and TRBJ1-5, with D uncertain. Trimming removed 3 bases from V and 6 bases from J, with 9 bases in between. The CDR3 totals 13 residues. Germline V gene lookup returns CDR1 LNHDA and CDR2 SQIVND (reference sequence).

The chain couples TRBV5-5 to TRBJ2-2, with 8 bases that match TRBD2. Germline V gene data show CDR1 as SGHKS and CDR2 as YYEKEE (reference sequence). Germline trimming cut 5 bases from V and 3 bases from J; bases unmatched to any gene: 9. This CDR3 comprises 16 residues. CDR3 loop: CASSHRGGGDTGELFF. The CDR3 DNA is TGTGCCAGCAGTCATCGGGGGGGCGGCGACACCGGGGAGCTGTTTTTT.

The chain combines TRBV4-1 with TRBJ1-5, with D possibly matching TRBD1 (6 bases). V dropped 0 bases and J dropped 3 bases, with 15 bases sitting between them. CDR1 is MGHRA and CDR2 is YSYEKL in the germline V gene. The CDR3 has 17 amino acids. CDR3 DNA: TGCGCCAGCAGCCAAGATCCCCAGGGGCTCAACAATCAGCCCCAGCATTTT. Protein product: CASSQDPQGLNNQPQHF.

DNA of the CDR3: TGTGCCAGCAAGTACAGGGATACCTACAATGAGCAGTTCTTC. This encodes CASKYRDTYNEQFF. The chain is built from TRBV5-8 and TRBJ2-1, with a tentative D call TRBD1 (6 bases). The CDR3 contains 14 residues. V was shortened by 6 bases and J by 2 bases, with 12 bases between the two germline ends. Per the germline V gene, CDR1 is SGHTS and CDR2 is YDEGEE.

The rearrangement uses TRBV10-2 and TRBJ1-5; 8 bases match TRBD1. V lost 0 bases to trimming and J lost 5 bases; unmatched junction nucleotides: 3. From germline, CDR1 is WSHSY and CDR2 SAAADI. The CDR3 consists of 15 residues. CDR3 protein: CASSESSGGHQPQHF. CDR3 nucleotides: TGCGCCAGCAGTGAGTCGTCAGGGGGCCATCAGCCCCAGCATTTT.

The rearrangement links TRBV9 to TRBJ1-2; maybe TRBD1 (6 bases). The CDR3 has 14 amino acids. Trimming stripped 4 bases from V and 3 bases from J, with 13 bases between. Germline assignment: CDR1 SGDLS and CDR2 YYNGEE. DNA for the CDR3: TGTGCCAGCAGCCCGAGGACAGATCACTATGGCTACACCTTC. Its protein product is CASSPRTDHYGYTF.

This clone has just one count. The gene calls are TRBV6-1 and TRBJ1-1; D is possibly TRBD1 (6 bases). V was shortened by 4 bases and J by 3 bases, with 9 bases between the two germline ends. The CDR3 has 13 residues. Germline CDR1 is MNHNS and CDR2 is SASEGT. The CDR3 reads CASSGTVHTEAFF. The CDR3 DNA sequence: TGTGCCAGCAGTGGGACAGTACACACTGAAGCTTTCTTT.